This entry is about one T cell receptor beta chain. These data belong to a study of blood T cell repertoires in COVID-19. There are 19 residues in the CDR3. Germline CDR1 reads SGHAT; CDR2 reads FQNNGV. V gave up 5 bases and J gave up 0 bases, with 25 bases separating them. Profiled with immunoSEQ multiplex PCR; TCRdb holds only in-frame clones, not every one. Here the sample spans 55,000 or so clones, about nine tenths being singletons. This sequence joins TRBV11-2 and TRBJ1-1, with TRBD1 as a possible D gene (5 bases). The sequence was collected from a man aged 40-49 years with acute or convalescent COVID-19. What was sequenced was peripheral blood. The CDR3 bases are TGTGCCAGCAGCCCCCGGGGGAGGGTGGAAGAAAGCATGAACACTGAAGCTTTCTTT. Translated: CASSPRGRVEESMNTEAFF.